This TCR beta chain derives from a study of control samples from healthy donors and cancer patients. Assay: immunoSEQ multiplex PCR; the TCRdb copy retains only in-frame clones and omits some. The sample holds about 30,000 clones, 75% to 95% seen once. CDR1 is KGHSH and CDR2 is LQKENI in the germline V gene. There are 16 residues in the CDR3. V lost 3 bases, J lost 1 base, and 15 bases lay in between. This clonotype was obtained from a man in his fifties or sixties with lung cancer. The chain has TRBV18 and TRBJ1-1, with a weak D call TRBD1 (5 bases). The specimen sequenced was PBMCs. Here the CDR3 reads CASSPSRTTSNTEAFF. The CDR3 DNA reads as TGTGCCAGCTCACCGAGTCGGACAACGTCGAACACTGAAGCTTTCTTT.